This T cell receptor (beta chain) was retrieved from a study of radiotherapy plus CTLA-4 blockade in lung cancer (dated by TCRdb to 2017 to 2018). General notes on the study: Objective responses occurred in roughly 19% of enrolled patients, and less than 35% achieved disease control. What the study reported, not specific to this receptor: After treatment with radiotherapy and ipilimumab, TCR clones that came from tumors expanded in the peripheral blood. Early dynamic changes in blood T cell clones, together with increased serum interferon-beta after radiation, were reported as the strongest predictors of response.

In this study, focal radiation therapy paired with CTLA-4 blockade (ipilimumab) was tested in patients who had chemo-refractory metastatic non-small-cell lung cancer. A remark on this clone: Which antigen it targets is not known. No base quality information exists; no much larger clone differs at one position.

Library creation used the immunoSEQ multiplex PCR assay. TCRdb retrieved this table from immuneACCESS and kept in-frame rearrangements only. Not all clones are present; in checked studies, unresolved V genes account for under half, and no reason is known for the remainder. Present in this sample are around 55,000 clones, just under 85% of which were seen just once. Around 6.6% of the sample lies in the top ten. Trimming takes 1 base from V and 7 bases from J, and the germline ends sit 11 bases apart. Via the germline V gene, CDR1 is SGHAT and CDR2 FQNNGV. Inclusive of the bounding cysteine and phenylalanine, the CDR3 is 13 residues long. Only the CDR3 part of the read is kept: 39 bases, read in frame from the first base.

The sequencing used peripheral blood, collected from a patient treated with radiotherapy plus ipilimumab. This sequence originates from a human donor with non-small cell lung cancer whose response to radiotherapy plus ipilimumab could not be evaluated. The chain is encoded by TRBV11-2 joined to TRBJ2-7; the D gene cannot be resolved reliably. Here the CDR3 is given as CASSLGPSREQYF. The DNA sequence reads TGTGCCAGCAGCTTAGGACCCTCGCGGGAGCAGTACTTC. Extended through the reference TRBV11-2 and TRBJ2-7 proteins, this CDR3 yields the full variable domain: EAGVAQSPRYKIIEKRQSVAFWCNPISGHATLYWYQQILGQGPKLLIQFQNNGVVDDSQLPKDRFSAERLKGVDSTLKIQPAKLEDSAVYLCASSLGPSREQYFGPGTRLTVT.